This T cell receptor (beta chain) was retrieved from a study of blood T cell repertoires in COVID-19. Between the trimmed V and J ends, which lost 1 base and 6 bases, there was a span of 13 bases. The CDR3 totals 15 residues. The V gene's germline CDR1 is SGHDT and CDR2 YYEEEE. Sequenced by immunoSEQ multiplex PCR; TCRdb stores in-frame clones only, minus some. The table includes 540,000 or so clones, roughly 91% detected once. The chain employs TRBV5-6 and TRBJ2-2, with D perhaps TRBD2 (5 bases). The sequenced sample was peripheral blood. This receptor was obtained from a woman aged 50 to 65 with COVID-19, enrolled during active disease. CDR3 region: CASSLTASLPGELFF. In nucleotides, the CDR3 is TGTGCCAGCAGCTTGACGGCTAGCCTACCCGGGGAGCTGTTTTTT.